One sample yielded the 30 T cell receptor beta chains listed below, sequenced in a study of CD8 T cells in ankylosing spondylitis. From the 5' RACE reads, TCRdb called clonotypes with MiXCR, one entry per CDR3 protein. In the table there are about 150,000 distinct CDR3 sequences, around two fifths of which are singletons. The sample comprised synovial fluid, either unsorted or a sorted T cell fraction (not recorded which). These receptors were taken from a male donor with ankylosing spondylitis.

Ten or more counts support this clonotype. The rearrangement links TRBV2 to TRBJ2-7, with 8 nucleotides matching TRBD1. CDR3 size: 15 residues. Trimming took 4 bases from V and 5 from J; bases not matched to a gene: 10. Germline loops: CDR1 SNHLY, CDR2 FYNNEI. This chain's CDR3 is CASSVSGTGYDEQYF. In DNA form, the CDR3 reads TGTGCCAGCAGTGTATCCGGGACAGGTTATGACGAGCAGTACTTC.

This clonotype has just a few counts. The V and J genes are TRBV10-3 and TRBJ2-1, with D uncertain. Trimming cost V 3 bases and J 6 bases, with 24 bases left between them. This CDR3 comprises 18 residues. Germline CDR1 reads ENHRY; CDR2 reads SYGVKD. The CDR3 spells CAISEGQVLPRECNEQFF. The CDR3 region has the DNA TGTGCCATCAGTGAAGGTCAGGTTCTACCGCGTGAGTGCAATGAGCAGTTCTTC.

V is TRBV4-1 and J is TRBJ2-1; 9 bases align to TRBD1. CDR1 MGHRA and CDR2 YSYEKL come from the germline V gene. The CDR3 is 16 residues long. The V and J ends lost 3 bases and 1 base, in that order; junction bases with no gene match: 4. The CDR3 nucleotides are TGCGCCAGCAGCCAGGGAGGGACAGGGTCCTACAATGAGCAGTTCTTC. It specifies CASSQGGTGSYNEQFF.

The chain carries TRBV12-3 or TRBV12-4 and TRBJ2-2, with D unresolved. This CDR3 has 13 amino acids. V lost 6 bases and J 6 bases, leaving 11 bases between the germline ends. The CDR3 region is CASSNWSPGELFF. CDR3 DNA sequence: TGTGCCAGCAGCAATTGGAGTCCCGGGGAGCTGTTTTTT.

This rearrangement joins TRBV27 to TRBJ2-3, with TRBD2 as a possible D gene (6 bases). Germline V gene data show CDR1 as MNHEY and CDR2 as SMNVEV (reference sequence). The CDR3 sequence is 16 residues long. V was clipped by 7 bases and J by 2 bases, with 19 bases between them. The CDR3 DNA is TGTGCCAGCACCTTTGGGCGGGACCTAAACACAGATACGCAGTATTTT. Its protein is CASTFGRDLNTDTQYF.

This chain connects TRBV12-5 to TRBJ1-5; D possibly corresponds to TRBD1 (5 bases). Trimming shortened V by 2 bases and J by 6 bases, and 11 bases separated the two germline ends. The CDR3 covers 14 residues. In germline, CDR1 is LGHNT, CDR2 FRNRAP. CDR3: CASGLSSGFQPQHF. The CDR3 nucleotides read TGTGCTAGTGGTTTGTCCTCAGGGTTTCAGCCCCAGCATTTT.

This clonotype was seen a few times. The V and J genes are TRBV11-2 and TRBJ2-7, with D possibly being TRBD2 (6 bases). V lost 7 bases to trimming and J lost 3 bases, with 22 bases between them. This CDR3 has 16 residues. Germline CDR1 SGHAT, CDR2 FQNNGV. The CDR3 reads CASTKPPTCGVYEQYF. CDR3 bases: TGTGCCAGCACCAAACCCCCAACATGCGGGGTCTACGAGCAGTACTTC. Supplemented by reference TRBV11-2 and TRBJ2-7, the full variable domain reads EAGVAQSPRYKIIEKRQSVAFWCNPISGHATLYWYQQILGQGPKLLIQFQNNGVVDDSQLPKDRFSAERLKGVDSTLKIQPAKLEDSAVYLCASTKPPTCGVYEQYFGPGTRLTVT.

The chain couples TRBV4-1 to TRBJ2-3, with 10 nucleotides matching TRBD2. Trimming cost V 2 bases and J 5 bases; bases outside gene matches: 13. The CDR3 is made up of 18 amino acids. Germline V lookup: CDR1 MGHRA, CDR2 YSYEKL. The CDR3, as DNA: TGCGCCAGCAGCCAAACCTTCGGAGCGGGAGGGCAGAAAGATACGCAGTATTTT. It is translated as CASSQTFGAGGQKDTQYF.

This clonotype was observed a few times. This chain joins TRBV7-9 and TRBJ2-3; D remains unclear. Germline V gene lookup returns CDR1 SEHNR and CDR2 FQNEAQ (reference sequence). V was pared by 3 bases and J by 2 bases, with 12 bases between. This CDR3 has 15 residues. CDR3 in amino acids: CASSFRLGNTDTQYF. As DNA, the CDR3 is TGTGCCAGCAGCTTTCGTCTAGGAAACACAGATACGCAGTATTTT.

This clonotype was detected ten times or more. The rearrangement uses TRBV28 and TRBJ2-1, with D uncertain. CDR1 and CDR2 from the germline V gene are MDHEN and SYDVKM. The CDR3 length is 12 residues. V lost 11 bases and J lost 3, with 11 bases in between. CDR3 region: CAHGPLYNEQFF. The CDR3 DNA reads TGTGCCCACGGACCCCTCTACAATGAGCAGTTCTTC.

J is TRBJ2-3 and V is TRBV18; no clear D. CDR1 is KGHSH, CDR2 LQKENI, per germline. Trimming cost V 2 bases and J 2 bases, with 8 bases left between them. This CDR3 is 14 amino acids long. CDR3 protein: CASSPEAYTDTQYF. As DNA, the CDR3 is TGTGCCAGCTCACCAGAGGCCTACACAGATACGCAGTATTTT.

CDR3 coding DNA: TGTGCCAGCAGCCCTACGAATCTCGATAACTATGGCTACACCTTC. Protein: CASSPTNLDNYGYTF. This chain joins TRBV12-3 or TRBV12-4 and TRBJ1-2; D gene uncertain. This CDR3 has 15 amino acids. Deletions cut 6 bases from V and 1 base from J, with 15 bases between.

V gene TRBV9 combines with J gene TRBJ2-2; D unclear. Per germline, CDR1 SGDLS and CDR2 YYNGEE. The CDR3 runs to 17 residues. Trimming removed 0 bases at V and 3 bases at J, with 15 bases between. The CDR3 region is CASSVVSEPVDTGELFF. In DNA, the CDR3 is TGTGCCAGCAGCGTAGTATCCGAACCGGTGGACACCGGGGAGCTGTTTTTT.

This chain links TRBV7-2 with TRBJ2-7, with D hard to call. This CDR3 has 12 amino acids. Germline loops: CDR1 SGHTA, CDR2 FQGNSA. V was trimmed by 5 bases and J by 6 bases, leaving 11 bases between them. The CDR3 spells CASSPFTSEQYF. In DNA, the CDR3 is TGTGCCAGCAGCCCCTTTACGAGCGAGCAGTACTTC. Looking up the rest from reference TRBV7-2 and TRBJ2-7 gives the full variable domain: GAGVSQSPSNKVTEKGKDVELRCDPISGHTALYWYRQSLGQGLEFLIYFQGNSAPDKSGLPSDRFSAERTGGSVSTLTIQRTQQEDSAVYLCASSPFTSEQYFGPGTRLTVT.

This clonotype was seen a few times. V is TRBV2 and J is TRBJ2-1, with 12 bases lining up with TRBD2. Trimming at V came to 2 bases and at J to 10 bases, leaving 6 bases not matched to a gene. Germline CDR1 and CDR2: SNHLY and FYNNEI. CDR3 length: 15 amino acids. CDR3 region: CASSELAGGPSEQFF. The CDR3 region has the DNA TGTGCCAGCAGTGAACTAGCGGGGGGGCCATCGGAGCAGTTCTTC.

This clonotype was observed once. V is TRBV28 and J is TRBJ1-2; 7 bases align to TRBD1. Germline loops: CDR1 MDHEN, CDR2 SYDVKM. The CDR3 length is 15 residues. V shed 6 bases and J 0 bases; nucleotides not matched to a gene: 7. The CDR3 DNA reads TGTGCCAGCAGCCTTTGGACAGGACCTAACTATGGCTACACCTTC. Its translation is CASSLWTGPNYGYTF.

In its sample, this clonotype was seen once. The rearrangement links TRBV28 to TRBJ2-3; weak D call: TRBD1 (6 bases). This CDR3 has 17 amino acids. Germline-derived CDR1 and CDR2 are MDHEN and SYDVKM. Trimming took off 3 bases at V and 0 bases at J, with 16 bases between the two ends. CDR3 region: CASSFPHRAVSTDTQYF. The CDR3, as DNA: TGTGCCAGCAGTTTCCCACACAGGGCCGTTAGCACAGATACGCAGTATTTT.

The J gene is TRBJ2-1, the V gene TRBV10-3; D may be TRBD2 (7 bases). V lost 7 bases and J lost 8, with 21 bases in between. The CDR3 is 15 amino acids. Germline V gene sequence: CDR1 ENHRY, CDR2 SYGVKD. CDR3 bases: TGTGCCATCACCTCGAGGAGGGGGGGGACCTATGAGCAGTTCTTC. It is translated as CAITSRRGGTYEQFF.

This chain connects TRBV4-1 to TRBJ1-1, with 7 bases fitting TRBD1. Trimming at V came to 4 bases and at J to 1 base, leaving 6 bases not matched to a gene. Germline loops: CDR1 MGHRA, CDR2 YSYEKL. The CDR3 loop spans 15 amino acids. CDR3 nucleotides: TGCGCCAGCAGCCCACAGGGGTCTTCGAACACTGAAGCTTTCTTT. Translated, it gives CASSPQGSSNTEAFF.

This clonotype was picked up a small number of times. J is TRBJ2-7 and V is TRBV29-1, with D perhaps matching TRBD1 (6 bases). In germline, CDR1 is SQVTM, CDR2 ANQGSEA. V lost 7 bases to trimming and J lost 0 bases, with 13 bases between them. The CDR3 consists of 13 residues. For the CDR3, the DNA is TGCAGCGCCCGGGACATCATCTCCTACGAGCAGTACTTC. Its protein product is CSARDIISYEQYF.

The chain carries TRBV12-3 or TRBV12-4 and TRBJ1-1; D is undetermined. This CDR3 is 13 amino acids long. Trimming removed 6 bases at V and 6 bases at J, with 14 bases between. The CDR3 sequence: CASRVRFSSEAFF. The DNA for the CDR3 is TGTGCCAGCAGAGTAAGGTTTTCCTCTGAAGCTTTCTTT.

The V and J genes are TRBV7-9 and TRBJ2-3, with 10 positions matching TRBD1. The CDR3 spans 16 residues. Germline CDR1 reads SEHNR; CDR2 reads FQNEAQ (reference sequence). V shed 3 bases and J 3 bases; nucleotides not matched to a gene: 6. The CDR3 bases are TGTGCCAGCAGCTTGTCGCTGGACAGGGGGACAGATACGCAGTATTTT. This translates into CASSLSLDRGTDTQYF.

The chain recombines TRBV10-3 with TRBJ2-5; no clear D gene. The V end was cut by 1 base, the J end by 2 bases, with 14 bases between. CDR1 ENHRY and CDR2 SYGVKD come from the germline V gene. CDR3 length: 16 residues. The CDR3 bases are TGTGCCATCAGTGAGTTGGCCCACCAGCCTCAAGAGACCCAGTACTTC. Protein product: CAISELAHQPQETQYF.

The chain combines TRBV7-3 with TRBJ2-7, with D perhaps TRBD1 (5 bases). The CDR3 is made up of 15 amino acids. The germline gives CDR1 SGHTA, CDR2 FQGTGA. Trimming took off 2 bases at V and 1 base at J, with 12 bases between the two ends. The CDR3 sequence is CASSLYPAGSYEQYF. CDR3 DNA sequence: TGTGCCAGCAGCTTATACCCGGCAGGGTCCTACGAGCAGTACTTC.

The chain uses TRBV5-1 and TRBJ1-2; D is ambiguous. V lost 4 bases, J lost 4 bases, and 17 bases lay in between. The germline CDR1 and CDR2 sequences are SGHRS and YFSETQ. This CDR3 region has 15 residues. The CDR3 region is CASSRWPRSSYGYTF. The CDR3 DNA reads as TGCGCCAGCAGCCGTTGGCCCAGGTCCTCCTATGGCTACACCTTC.

CDR3: CASSSGLAGAQETQYF. Here the CDR3 DNA reads TGTGCCAGCAGCTCGGGACTAGCGGGGGCACAAGAGACCCAGTACTTC. The rearrangement links TRBV13 to TRBJ2-5, with 14 nucleotides matching TRBD2. Germline V gene sequence: CDR1 PRHDT, CDR2 FYEKMQ (reference sequence). The length of the CDR3 is 16 residues. V lost 4 bases to trimming and J lost 2 bases; unmatched junction nucleotides: 3.

The gene calls are TRBV29-1 and TRBJ2-5; 11 bases agree with TRBD2. In germline, CDR1 is SQVTM, CDR2 ANQGSEA. The J segment lost 3 bases and the V segment lost 4 bases, leaving 1 base of the junction unmatched. The CDR3 is made up of 13 amino acids. The CDR3: CSVAGLAEETQYF. CDR3 nucleotides: TGCAGCGTTGCGGGACTAGCGGAAGAGACCCAGTACTTC.

This clonotype appeared a few times. The chain uses TRBV4-2 and TRBJ2-1, with D possibly TRBD1 on 6 matching bases. The germline gives CDR1 LGHNA, CDR2 YNFKEQ. The CDR3 covers 15 residues. V gave up 1 base and J gave up 7 bases, with 14 bases separating them. The CDR3 region has the DNA TGTGCCAGCAGCCAAGGAACAGGGTCATCGAATGAGCAGTTCTTC. Amino acids: CASSQGTGSSNEQFF.

The chain recombines TRBV19 with TRBJ2-7; possible D gene TRBD2, 6 bases. Trimming pared 5 bases from V and 2 bases from J, leaving 16 bases between. CDR1 LNHDA and CDR2 SQIVND come from the germline V gene (reference sequence). The CDR3 has 15 residues. CDR3 amino acids: CASSSLEGLAYEQYF. DNA for the CDR3: TGTGCCAGTAGTTCCCTAGAGGGACTTGCCTACGAGCAGTACTTC.

This clonotype showed up just once. The chain has TRBV9 and TRBJ1-1; D perhaps matches TRBD1 (5 bases). Trimming cost V 3 bases and J 4 bases, with 16 bases left between them. Germline assignment: CDR1 SGDLS and CDR2 YYNGEE. The CDR3 consists of 15 residues. DNA of the CDR3: TGTGCCAGCAGCGGAGGGGCAGGGCTGGGCACTGAAGCTTTCTTT. It specifies CASSGGAGLGTEAFF.